This T cell receptor (beta chain) emerged from a study of early stage breast cancer tumors. Study summary: Of some 17 invasive breast tumors, about a dozen were hormone receptor-positive, HER2-negative.

Each sample had two DNA replicates, roughly 0.48 ug blood or 1.5 ug tissue. Clones were read by immunoSEQ multiplex PCR, and TCRdb kept only the in-frame ones, dropping some. Here the sample spans around 53,000 clones, just over 90% being singletons. Whole-study findings and limits: Chain pairing and CD4, CD8 or FOXP3 expression were not captured. Compared with adjacent normal breast, tumors showed roughly 2.5-fold denser, more clonal T cells.

This clone has just one count. Its target is not known. Trimming stripped 5 bases from V and 2 bases from J, with 16 bases between. The CDR3 spans 15 residues. The germline gives CDR1 LNHDA, CDR2 SQIVND (reference sequence). This TCR was sampled from an older person with breast cancer. V is TRBV19 and J is TRBJ2-7; the D gene is possibly TRBD1 (7 bases). Sequencing was done on a sample of blood. CDR3 bases: TGTGCCAGTAGTGCTCAGGGGGGAAGGACCTACGAGCAGTACTTC. This translates into CASSAQGGRTYEQYF.